A selection of T cell receptor beta chains follows, all from one sample in a study of identical twins. A single record per CDR3 protein comes from TCRdb applying MiXCR to the 5' RACE reads. Of some 300,000 distinct CDR3 sequences listed, 12% are singletons. In addition, the sample was reused for a study of yellow fever vaccine responses in identical twins.

The specimen was CD8+ T cells sorted from blood. The receptors come from a woman between 18 and 30 years old in good health. The CDR3 runs from the conserved cysteine through the conserved F or W. Fields, in order: CDR3 DNA, CDR3 protein, J gene, clone size, D gene, V gene. D genes are given only for firm matches. For some rows the clone size is stated as once, few or many, or as a class when expanded; others skip it.

TGCGCCAGCAGCCAAGAATGGACTAGCGGGAGTAAAGATACGCAGTATTTT,CASSQEWTSGSKDTQYF,TRBJ2-3,NA,TRBD2,TRBV4-1
TGTGCCAGCAGTTGGACTAGCCAAAGGTACCAAGAGACCCAGTACTTC,CASSWTSQRYQETQYF,TRBJ2-5,few,TRBD2,TRBV6-5
TGTGCCAGCAGCCAAGAAGGTCCGGTCAGCTCCTACAATGAGCAGTTCTTC,CASSQEGPVSSYNEQFF,TRBJ2-1,NA,NA,TRBV4-2
TGTGCCAGCTCACCGAGGGGCACGAAAGCTTTCTTT,CASSPRGTKAFF,TRBJ1-1,few,NA,TRBV9
TGTGCCAGCAGTCCCGGGACTAGTGGTCACGAGCAGTACTTC,CASSPGTSGHEQYF,TRBJ2-7,NA,TRBD2,TRBV27
TGTGCCAGCAGTTTAGCGACGTATCCGGGGGAAAAACTGTTTTTT,CASSLATYPGEKLFF,TRBJ1-4,few,NA,TRBV12-3/TRBV12-4
TGCAGCGTTGAAGGGTCAGGCCCCACAGATACGCAGTATTTT,CSVEGSGPTDTQYF,TRBJ2-3,few,NA,TRBV29-1
TGTGCCAGCAGCTTACTGCGGGCGCTCGCGGCCGGGGAGCTGTTTTTT,CASSLLRALAAGELFF,TRBJ2-2,few,NA,TRBV7-8
TGTGCCAGCAGCCACCGGGACAGTGGTTCTACGCAGTATTTT,CASSHRDSGSTQYF,TRBJ2-3,NA,TRBD1,TRBV3-1
TGCAGTGCTAGAGGCAGTTACACAGATACGCAGTATTTT,CSARGSYTDTQYF,TRBJ2-3,few,NA,TRBV20-1
TGTGCCAGCAGCGTTGGGGACTCCGAGCAGTACTTC,CASSVGDSEQYF,TRBJ2-7,many,NA,TRBV25-1
TGTGCCAGCAGTGACGGCGCGGGAGCCAACGAGCAGTACTTC,CASSDGAGANEQYF,TRBJ2-7,few,TRBD2,TRBV6-1
TGTGCCAGCAGTGGTACCCGGGACACCTCTGGGGATTATGGCTACACCTTC,CASSGTRDTSGDYGYTF,TRBJ1-2,few,NA,TRBV2
TGTGCCAGCAGCTCGGCAGTTGGCGCTGAAGCTTTCTTT,CASSSAVGAEAFF,TRBJ1-1,few,NA,TRBV7-2
TGTGCCAGCTCACCCTCAAGCCGGGACAGGGGGGCTGAAGCTTTCTTT,CASSPSSRDRGAEAFF,TRBJ1-1,NA,TRBD1,TRBV18
TGTGCCAGCAGTTTAGGGCGGACACGGGAAAAACTGTTTTTT,CASSLGRTREKLFF,TRBJ1-4,few,NA,TRBV27